The 5 T cell receptor beta chains below were found in one sample sequenced in a study of cytomegalovirus exposure and HLA in healthy donors. PCR employed 60 Vbeta and 13 Jbeta primers. The repertoire was sequenced with immunoSEQ multiplex PCR; TCRdb's copy has only in-frame clones and lacks some. This table holds 90,000 to 100,000 clones, roughly 78% found once. Sequencing was done on a sample of PBMCs. All receptors derive from a woman aged 60-75 years in good health and CMV-seronegative.

This chain joins TRBV15 and TRBJ2-5; TRBD2 matches at 11 bases. J lost 7 bases, V lost 1 base, and 11 bases had no gene match. Per the germline V gene, CDR1 is LNHNV and CDR2 is YYDKDF (reference sequence). The CDR3 runs to 17 residues. The CDR3 nucleotides are TGTGCCACCAGCAGAGTGGGTAGCGGGAGGGCCCCAGGGACCCAGTACTTC. Translation: CATSRVGSGRAPGTQYF.

This chain connects TRBV27 to TRBJ2-1, with D perhaps matching TRBD1 (5 bases). The germline V gene encodes CDR1 MNHEY and CDR2 SMNVEV (reference sequence). The CDR3 spans 15 residues. Trimming removed 5 bases from V and 7 bases from J, with 18 bases in between. The CDR3 loop is CASSLSAPQGNEQFF. Written as DNA, the CDR3 is TGTGCCAGCAGTCTCTCCGCCCCCCAGGGTAATGAGCAGTTCTTC.

This sequence joins TRBV6-5 and TRBJ1-2; a possible D gene is TRBD1 (5 bases). Germline CDR1 reads MNHEY; CDR2 reads SVGAGI. This CDR3 spans 12 amino acids. The CDR3 sequence is CVTRGDLNGYTF. The CDR3 DNA follows: TGTGTGACACGGGGGGATTTGAATGGCTACACCTTC.

This clone was detected only a few times. The CDR3 DNA follows: TGTGCCAGTATGGACAGCAGCTATCAGCCCCAGCATTTT. This gives the protein CASMDSSYQPQHF. The V and J genes are TRBV19 and TRBJ1-5; perhaps TRBD1 as D (6 bases). The CDR3 length is 13 residues. Germline V lookup: CDR1 LNHDA, CDR2 SQIVND (reference sequence). The V gene lost 7 bases and the J gene lost 5 bases, with 12 bases spanning the gap.

This clone was counted only a few times. CDR3: CASSNGTDNQPQHF. The CDR3 bases are TGTGCCAGCAGCAATGGGACAGACAATCAGCCCCAGCATTTT. The chain combines TRBV6-8 with TRBJ1-5; TRBD1 agrees at 7 bases. This CDR3 is built from 14 residues. Germline CDR1 MNHGY, CDR2 SAAAGT. The ends lost 6 bases at V and 3 bases at J; junction bases unmatched: 5.